The rows below give T cell receptor beta chains drawn from one sample of a study of shared clonotypes between healthy human individuals. Assay used: immunoSEQ multiplex PCR; TCRdb lists only in-frame clones, some missing. The data hold hundreds of thousands of clones, with around three quarters observed a single time. Material: PBMCs. The receptor source for this set is a woman in her forties in good health. Some clones in this sample may be carry-over from other donors' samples. The CDR3 runs from the conserved cysteine through the conserved F or W. A D gene is named only where the DNA matches it firmly. Rows may omit the clone size; those that give it use once, few, many or a size class.

v_gene: TRBV9; abundance: -; d_gene: -; j_gene: TRBJ1-2; CDR3nt: TGTGCCAGCAACTTAGGCGCAGACTTGAACTATGGCTACACCTTC; CDR3aa: CASNLGADLNYGYTF
v_gene: TRBV27; abundance: -; d_gene: TRBD1; j_gene: TRBJ2-1; CDR3nt: TGTGCCAGCAGTTTATCGGGACAGGCTCGGGATGAGCAGTTCTTC; CDR3aa: CASSLSGQARDEQFF
v_gene: TRBV30; abundance: -; d_gene: -; j_gene: TRBJ1-2; CDR3nt: TGTGCCTGGAAGGGAGGCTATGGCTACACCTTC; CDR3aa: CAWKGGYGYTF
v_gene: TRBV6-1; abundance: once; d_gene: TRBD1; j_gene: TRBJ1-5; CDR3nt: TGTGCCAGCAGTGAAAGTGGGACAGGGGGCTATAGCAATCAGCCCCAGCATTTT; CDR3aa: CASSESGTGGYSNQPQHF
v_gene: TRBV9; abundance: -; d_gene: -; j_gene: TRBJ1-5; CDR3nt: TGTGCCAGCAGCCAGGGAGGAAATCAGCCCCAGCATTTT; CDR3aa: CASSQGGNQPQHF
v_gene: TRBV28; abundance: -; d_gene: -; j_gene: TRBJ1-2; CDR3nt: TGTGCCAGCAGTCTCGGACTCCGTTCCTATGGCTACACCTTC; CDR3aa: CASSLGLRSYGYTF
v_gene: TRBV19; abundance: -; d_gene: -; j_gene: TRBJ2-7; CDR3nt: TGTGCCAGTAGTGTCATCGGTGGGGTAGGCTACGAGCAGTACTTC; CDR3aa: CASSVIGGVGYEQYF
v_gene: TRBV10-3; abundance: -; d_gene: -; j_gene: TRBJ1-2; CDR3nt: TGTGCCATCAGTGGGGTATGGGGGGGCTATGGCTACACCTTC; CDR3aa: CAISGVWGGYGYTF
v_gene: TRBV7-9; abundance: -; d_gene: -; j_gene: TRBJ1-2; CDR3nt: TGTGCCAGCAGCCCCAAGGCAGCACCCTATGGCTACACCTTC; CDR3aa: CASSPKAAPYGYTF
v_gene: TRBV10-3; abundance: many; d_gene: TRBD1; j_gene: TRBJ1-1; CDR3nt: TGTGCCATCAGTGATAAGGGGGCGAACACTGAAGCTTTCTTT; CDR3aa: CAISDKGANTEAFF
v_gene: TRBV5-1; abundance: -; d_gene: -; j_gene: TRBJ1-2; CDR3nt: TGCGCCAGCAGAGTAGCAGGGGCAACTAACTATGGCTACACCTTC; CDR3aa: CASRVAGATNYGYTF
v_gene: TRBV18; abundance: -; d_gene: -; j_gene: TRBJ2-7; CDR3nt: TGTGCCAGCTCACCACCGGAGGGGGGCGAGCAGTACTTC; CDR3aa: CASSPPEGGEQYF
v_gene: TRBV4-1; abundance: -; d_gene: -; j_gene: TRBJ2-7; CDR3nt: TGCGCCAGCAGCCAAGATTCAGGAATACTCTACGAGCAGTACTTC; CDR3aa: CASSQDSGILYEQYF
v_gene: TRBV19; abundance: -; d_gene: -; j_gene: TRBJ2-6; CDR3nt: TGTGCCAGCAGGGTTTATGGGGCCAACGTCCTGACTTTC; CDR3aa: CASRVYGANVLTF
v_gene: TRBV7-2; abundance: -; d_gene: -; j_gene: TRBJ1-1; CDR3nt: TGTGCCAGCAGCTTCGGGACTGAAGCTTTCTTT; CDR3aa: CASSFGTEAFF
v_gene: TRBV18; abundance: -; d_gene: -; j_gene: TRBJ2-2; CDR3nt: TGTGCCAGCTCATTACTAGCAACGAACACCGGGGAGCTGTTTTTT; CDR3aa: CASSLLATNTGELFF
v_gene: TRBV5-5; abundance: -; d_gene: TRBD1; j_gene: TRBJ1-2; CDR3nt: TGTGCCAGCAGCTTGGCTGGGACAGGGGGATCGGGGTATGGCTACACCTTC; CDR3aa: CASSLAGTGGSGYGYTF
v_gene: TRBV19; abundance: -; d_gene: TRBD1; j_gene: TRBJ1-3; CDR3nt: TGTGCCAGTAGTACAGACAGGGGAGCTGGAAACACCATATATTTT; CDR3aa: CASSTDRGAGNTIYF
v_gene: TRBV11-3; abundance: -; d_gene: TRBD1; j_gene: TRBJ2-1; CDR3nt: TGTGCCAGCAGCTCCTGGACAGGGGGAAATGAGCAGTTCTTC; CDR3aa: CASSSWTGGNEQFF
v_gene: TRBV5-1; abundance: -; d_gene: -; j_gene: TRBJ2-5; CDR3nt: TGCGCCAGCAGCTTCCTGGGGAGGGGGTCCCAAGAGACCCAGTACTTC; CDR3aa: CASSFLGRGSQETQYF
v_gene: TRBV30; abundance: -; d_gene: TRBD1; j_gene: TRBJ1-2; CDR3nt: TGTGCCTGGAGTGTACAGAAAGGGCAGGGGGACTATGGCTACACCTTC; CDR3aa: CAWSVQKGQGDYGYTF
v_gene: TRBV18; abundance: -; d_gene: TRBD1; j_gene: TRBJ1-1; CDR3nt: TGTGCCAGCTCACCCTTACGACAGGGGGGTATTAACACTGAAGCTTTCTTT; CDR3aa: CASSPLRQGGINTEAFF
v_gene: TRBV11-2; abundance: -; d_gene: -; j_gene: TRBJ2-7; CDR3nt: TGTGCCAGCAGCTTAGTTTGGACACCCCTCTACGAGCAGTACTTC; CDR3aa: CASSLVWTPLYEQYF
v_gene: TRBV11-2; abundance: -; d_gene: -; j_gene: TRBJ2-7; CDR3nt: TGTGCCAGCAGCTCCCTTGGCCACCTGGGCTACGAGCAGTACTTC; CDR3aa: CASSSLGHLGYEQYF
v_gene: TRBV5-1; abundance: -; d_gene: TRBD1; j_gene: TRBJ2-7; CDR3nt: TGCGCCAGCACTGATCCCGGGACAGCCCTCTACGAGCAGTACTTC; CDR3aa: CASTDPGTALYEQYF
v_gene: TRBV7-9; abundance: -; d_gene: -; j_gene: TRBJ2-4; CDR3nt: TGTGCCAGCAGCCGCCCTGGTGTGGGCAAAAACATTCAGTACTTC; CDR3aa: CASSRPGVGKNIQYF
v_gene: TRBV28; abundance: -; d_gene: TRBD1; j_gene: TRBJ2-7; CDR3nt: TGTGCCAGCAGTCAGACAGGGGCCCAGAGCTCCTACGAGCAGTACTTC; CDR3aa: CASSQTGAQSSYEQYF
v_gene: TRBV7-3; abundance: -; d_gene: TRBD2; j_gene: TRBJ2-2; CDR3nt: TGTGCCAGCAGCTTGACTAGCGGAGCTAACACCGGGGAGCTGTTTTTT; CDR3aa: CASSLTSGANTGELFF
v_gene: TRBV21-1; abundance: -; d_gene: -; j_gene: TRBJ1-4; CDR3nt: TGTGCCAGGACAGCGGCGGGGGGCGTTGAAAAACTGTTTTTT; CDR3aa: CARTAAGGVEKLFF
v_gene: TRBV7-2; abundance: -; d_gene: -; j_gene: TRBJ2-5; CDR3nt: TGTGCCAGCAGCACTTATCAGCAGGGGACCCAGTACTTC; CDR3aa: CASSTYQQGTQYF
v_gene: TRBV27; abundance: -; d_gene: -; j_gene: TRBJ1-5; CDR3nt: TGTGCCAGCAGTTCCTATAGCAATCAGCCCCAGCATTTT; CDR3aa: CASSSYSNQPQHF
v_gene: TRBV29-1; abundance: few; d_gene: -; j_gene: TRBJ2-1; CDR3nt: TGCAGCGTTGAAGATAGGGGGAATGAGCAGTTCTTC; CDR3aa: CSVEDRGNEQFF
v_gene: TRBV5-1; abundance: -; d_gene: TRBD2; j_gene: TRBJ2-5; CDR3nt: TGCGCCAGCAGCTCGAGCGGGAATAACCAAGAGACCCAGTACTTC; CDR3aa: CASSSSGNNQETQYF
v_gene: TRBV5-1; abundance: -; d_gene: TRBD2; j_gene: TRBJ2-4; CDR3nt: TGCGCCAGCAGCTTGACTAGCGGGAGTGGGTTTGGCATTCAGTACTTC; CDR3aa: CASSLTSGSGFGIQYF
v_gene: TRBV6-6; abundance: -; d_gene: -; j_gene: TRBJ2-1; CDR3nt: TGTGCCAGCAGTTACTCGAGGGGAAGCTCCTACAATGAGCAGTTCTTC; CDR3aa: CASSYSRGSSYNEQFF
v_gene: TRBV5-6; abundance: -; d_gene: -; j_gene: TRBJ2-1; CDR3nt: TGTGCCAGCAGCTGGGGACCGGGGAGCGATGAGCAGTTCTTC; CDR3aa: CASSWGPGSDEQFF